The present TCR beta chain was sequenced within a study of brain T cells in children with intractable seizures. To note about this clone: Its antigen is still unknown.

Surgery cases with the highest brain T cell transcript signatures were chosen for sequencing. Overall study findings and caveats: HCMV serostatus was not known, and viral specificity came from CDR3 similarity only. Pre- and post-surgery blood differed in depth, so pre-surgery absences may be undersampling.

V lost 3 bases, J lost 7 bases, and 6 bases stayed unmatched. This CDR3 region has 15 residues. The germline CDR1 and CDR2 sequences are LGHDT and YNNKEL (reference sequence). The method was immunoSEQ multiplex PCR; TCRdb's version includes in-frame clones alone and lacks a portion of them. The sample lists 70,000 to 85,000 clones; about 90% were seen once. The TCR sequence derives from a girl between 2 and 10 years old with Rasmussen encephalitis and intractable seizures. The gene calls are TRBV3-1 (or the pseudogene TRBV3-2) and TRBJ1-6, with 7 positions matching TRBD1. The specimen was peripheral blood, collected at surgery. CDR3 protein: CASSQGQLHNSPLHF. CDR3 sequence (DNA): TGTGCCAGCAGCCAGGGACAGCTACACAATTCACCCCTCCACTTT.